This T cell receptor beta chain originates from a study of blood T cell repertoires in COVID-19. Study-level background: Collection of acute and convalescent COVID-19 samples took place in the United States, Italy and Spain. From T cells, B-cell-depleted T cells, or PBMCs came the material, which was cDNA or gDNA.

Study processing details: The authors estimated nucleated cell counts from reference gene primer amplification. Method: immunoSEQ multiplex PCR; TCRdb's copy keeps in-frame clones and lacks some. D and trimming come from the DNA, and the V and J calls and clone size come from that table. The data contain some 280,000 clones, roughly 80% of them singletons. Trimming pared 4 bases from V and 4 bases from J, leaving 17 bases between. The CDR3 totals 15 residues. CDR1 SGHTS and CDR2 YDEGEE come from the germline V gene. Sequencing was performed on peripheral blood. The origin of this receptor is a woman in her 50s with active or convalescent COVID-19. The chain carries TRBV5-8 and TRBJ1-2; D possibly corresponds to TRBD1 (5 bases). The CDR3 spells CASSRRDGVSYGYTF. As DNA, the CDR3 is TGTGCCAGCAGCCGGAGGGACGGCGTCTCCTATGGCTACACCTTC.